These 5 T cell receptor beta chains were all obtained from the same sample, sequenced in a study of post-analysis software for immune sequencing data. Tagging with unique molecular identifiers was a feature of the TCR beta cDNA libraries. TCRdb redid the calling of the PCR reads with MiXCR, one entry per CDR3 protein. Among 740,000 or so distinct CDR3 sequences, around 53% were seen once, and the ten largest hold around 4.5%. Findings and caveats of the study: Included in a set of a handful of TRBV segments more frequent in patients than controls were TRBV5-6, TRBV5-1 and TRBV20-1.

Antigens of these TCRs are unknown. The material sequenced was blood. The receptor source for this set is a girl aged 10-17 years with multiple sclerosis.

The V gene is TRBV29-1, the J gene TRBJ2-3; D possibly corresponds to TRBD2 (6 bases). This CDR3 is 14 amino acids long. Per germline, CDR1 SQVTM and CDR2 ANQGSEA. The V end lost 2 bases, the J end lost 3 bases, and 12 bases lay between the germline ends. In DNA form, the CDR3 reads TGCAGCGTTGAATGGGGGACTCGGACAGATACGCAGTATTTT. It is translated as CSVEWGTRTDTQYF.

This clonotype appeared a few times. In DNA form, the CDR3 reads TGCAGTGCTAGAGATCGTGGGGTCACGGGCTACACCTTC. This gives the protein CSARDRGVTGYTF. V usage is TRBV20-1 and J usage is TRBJ1-2; D unclear. V was pared by 0 bases and J by 8 bases, with 13 bases between. The CDR3 spans 13 residues. Germline assignment: CDR1 DFQATT and CDR2 SNEGSKA (reference sequence).

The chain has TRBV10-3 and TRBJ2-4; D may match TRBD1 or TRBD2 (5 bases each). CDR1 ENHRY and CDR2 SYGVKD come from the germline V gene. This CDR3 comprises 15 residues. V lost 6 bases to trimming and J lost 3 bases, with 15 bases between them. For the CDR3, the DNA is TGTGCCATCAGCCCAGTTGGGGGTGTCAAAAACATTCAGTACTTC. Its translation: CAISPVGGVKNIQYF.

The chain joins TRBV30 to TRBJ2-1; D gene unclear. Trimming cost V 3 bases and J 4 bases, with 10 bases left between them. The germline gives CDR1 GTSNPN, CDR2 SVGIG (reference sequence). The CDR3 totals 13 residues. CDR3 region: CAWSPGVYNEQFF. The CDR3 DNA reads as TGTGCCTGGAGCCCCGGCGTTTACAATGAGCAGTTCTTC.

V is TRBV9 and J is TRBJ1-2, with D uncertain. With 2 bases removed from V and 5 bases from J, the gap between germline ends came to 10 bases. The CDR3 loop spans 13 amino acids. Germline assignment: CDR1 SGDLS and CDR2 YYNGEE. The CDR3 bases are TGTGCCAGCAGCGTTACGGAGTGTTATGGCTACACCTTC. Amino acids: CASSVTECYGYTF. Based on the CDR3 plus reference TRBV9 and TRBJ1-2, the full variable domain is DSGVTQTPKHLITATGQRVTLRCSPRSGDLSVYWYQQSLDQGLQFLIQYYNGEERAKGNILERFSAQQFPDLHSELNLSSLELGDSALYFCASSVTECYGYTFGSGTRLTVV.